This TCR beta chain was identified in a study of OX40 agonist ivuxolimab in advanced cancers. Study details: Ivuxolimab, an antibody acting as an agonist of OX40 (CD134), was used to treat patients.

Assay used: immunoSEQ multiplex PCR; TCRdb lists only in-frame clones, some missing. The sample lists some 54,000 clones, 86% occurring once. On cycle 4 day 1 and cycle 7 day 1, as well as at baseline, blood was sampled. With 5 bases removed from V and 10 bases from J, the gap between germline ends came to 20 bases. There are 14 residues in the CDR3. Germline CDR1 is SGHTA and CDR2 is FQGTGA. The chain carries TRBV7-3 and TRBJ1-1; a weak D match, TRBD1 (6 bases). Sample: CD4+ or CD8+ T cells sorted from blood, taken in a trial of the OX40 agonist ivuxolimab. This TCR was recovered from an adult with an advanced solid tumor such as melanoma, head and neck, liver or kidney cancer. CDR3 sequence: CASSPRRWGAPAFF. DNA of the CDR3: TGTGCCAGCAGCCCCCGAAGATGGGGGGCCCCAGCTTTCTTT.